One sample yielded the 25 T cell receptor beta chains listed below, sequenced in a study of vaccination effects on CD4 cells after COVID-19 (dated by TCRdb to 2022 to 2024). Library construction relied on the immunoSEQ multiplex PCR assay. In TCRdb, the immuneACCESS table is reduced to in-frame sequences with V and J assigned. These tables do not hold every clone; where another copy was compared, an unresolved V gene accounts for under half, and the others remain unexplained. This sample holds about 24,000 clones; roughly 72% were observed only once. The biggest ten clones account for about 10% of the sample. No cognate antigen is known for these TCRs. To identify antigen-specific CD4+ T cell clonotypes by their expansion, the ViraFEST assay first stimulated PBMC with viral peptide pools and then applied TCR sequencing. After approximately eleven days of culture, CD4+ T cells were isolated with the EasySep CD4+ T cell isolation kit. Each participant received two doses of an mRNA SARS-CoV-2 vaccine, either BNT162b2 or mRNA-1273.

Sequencing used CD4+ T cells from PBMCs cultured with HCoV-NL63 spike peptides, obtained after COVID-19 vaccination. Read against the paper, the sample's cell subset or site label means: HCoV-NL63 spike overlapping peptide pool stimulation. The receptors stem from a human donor who received a COVID-19 vaccine.

The rearrangement links TRBV24-1 to TRBJ2-2; D is perhaps TRBD1 (5 bases). Germline loops: CDR1 KGHDR, CDR2 SFDVKD. CDR3 length: 11 residues. V lost 9 bases and J lost 12, with 13 bases in between. CDR3 amino acids: CATGHSGKLFF. CDR3 sequence (DNA): TGTGCCACCGGACATTCAGGGAAGCTGTTTTTT.

This clone was observed a single time. The J gene is TRBJ2-4, the V gene TRBV5-1; tentative D call: TRBD1 (5 bases). Trimming removed 0 bases from V and 6 bases from J, with 13 bases in between. Germline V lookup: CDR1 SGHRS, CDR2 YFSETQ. The CDR3 loop spans 15 amino acids. CDR3 nucleotides: TGCGCCAGCAGCTTGGAGGGCAGGGCGACAAACATTCAGTACTTC. Protein: CASSLEGRATNIQYF.

In this sample, this clone turned up a few times. The chain recombines TRBV25-1 with TRBJ2-2; D remains ambiguous. The CDR3 covers 14 residues. The V end lost 5 bases, the J end lost 4 bases, and 11 bases lay between the germline ends. Germline V lookup: CDR1 MGHDK, CDR2 SYGVNS. The CDR3 coding sequence is TGTGCCAGCAGTCGACGTGATGGCACCGGGGAGCTGTTTTTT. Translated: CASSRRDGTGELFF. The full variable domain, completed using reference TRBV25-1 and TRBJ2-2, is EADIYQTPRYLVIGTGKKITLECSQTMGHDKMYWYQQDPGMELHLIHYSYGVNSTEKGDLSSESTVSRIRTEHFPLTLESARPSHTSQYLCASSRRDGTGELFFGEGSRLTVL.

V is TRBV18 and J is TRBJ1-5; no definite D call. The CDR3 totals 12 residues. The V gene's germline CDR1 is KGHSH and CDR2 LQKENI. V was pared by 6 bases and J by 5 bases, with 8 bases between. The CDR3 loop reads CASSLADQPQHF. The DNA for the CDR3 is TGTGCCAGCTCCTTGGCGGATCAGCCCCAGCATTTT.

CDR3 nucleotide sequence: TGTGCCAGCAGTGAACTGGGGCGGCTTACCTACGAGCAGTACTTC. This gives the protein CASSELGRLTYEQYF. The gene calls are TRBV6-1 and TRBJ2-7, with D tentatively TRBD1 (5 bases). Trimming left V 2 bases short and J 2 bases short, with 13 bases between. Per the germline V gene, CDR1 is MNHNS and CDR2 is SASEGT. The CDR3 runs 15 residues.

The chain uses TRBV9 and TRBJ2-3; D gene unclear. This CDR3 spans 12 amino acids. Germline CDR1 reads SGDLS; CDR2 reads YYNGEE. With 0 bases removed from V and 6 bases from J, the gap between germline ends came to 5 bases. The CDR3 bases are TGTGCCAGCAGCGTAGCTGGGGATACGCAGTATTTT. Protein product: CASSVAGDTQYF. Full variable domain (remainder filled in from reference TRBV9 and TRBJ2-3): DSGVTQTPKHLITATGQRVTLRCSPRSGDLSVYWYQQSLDQGLQFLIQYYNGEERAKGNILERFSAQQFPDLHSELNLSSLELGDSALYFCASSVAGDTQYFGPGTRLTVL.

The V and J genes are TRBV3-1 (or the pseudogene TRBV3-2) and TRBJ1-2, with 9 bases that match TRBD1. Germline V gives CDR1 LGHDT, CDR2 YNNKEL (reference sequence). The V segment lost 4 bases and the J segment 7 bases; nucleotides outside the gene matches: 1. The length of the CDR3 is 12 residues. This CDR3 is CASSPDRGGYTF. CDR3 nucleotides: TGTGCCAGCAGCCCGGACAGGGGTGGCTACACCTTC.

The chain employs TRBV19 and TRBJ1-3; no clear D. The germline gives CDR1 LNHDA, CDR2 SQIVND (reference sequence). The V gene lost 6 bases and the J gene lost 0 bases, with 9 bases spanning the gap. CDR3 length equals 14 residues. This CDR3 is CASSPSSSGNTIYF. The CDR3, as DNA: TGTGCCAGTAGCCCTAGTAGCTCTGGAAACACCATATATTTT. The complete variable domain, with remaining parts taken from reference TRBV19 and TRBJ1-3, reads DGGITQSPKYLFRKEGQNVTLSCEQNLNHDAMYWYRQDPGQGLRLIYYSQIVNDFQKGDIAEGYSVSREKKESFPLTVTSAQKNPTAFYLCASSPSSSGNTIYFGEGSWLTVV.

The chain carries TRBV5-1 and TRBJ2-6; no definite D call. Trimming removed 0 bases at V and 0 bases at J, with 10 bases between. Germline assignment: CDR1 SGHRS and CDR2 YFSETQ. The CDR3 is 17 residues long. The CDR3 nucleotides are TGCGCCAGCAGCTTGGAACCCCCAGACTCTGGGGCCAACGTCCTGACTTTC. This sequence encodes CASSLEPPDSGANVLTF.

V gene TRBV10-3 combines with J gene TRBJ1-1, with TRBD1 matching over 7 bases. CDR1 ENHRY and CDR2 SYGVKD come from the germline V gene. This CDR3 is built from 16 residues. After removal of 0 bases from V and 5 bases from J, the junction contained 9 bases not matched to a gene. CDR3 loop: CAISESPAGGETEAFF. The CDR3 DNA follows: TGTGCCATCAGTGAGTCGCCGGCAGGGGGTGAAACTGAAGCTTTCTTT.

This sequence joins TRBV6-5 and TRBJ2-2; possible D gene TRBD1, 5 bases. Germline CDR1 reads MNHEY; CDR2 reads SVGAGI. The V and J ends lost 2 bases and 5 bases respectively, with 9 bases between them. The CDR3 sequence is 14 residues long. The CDR3 DNA reads as TGTGCCAGCAGTTACAGGGGTGGGACCGGGGAGCTGTTTTTT. This gives the protein CASSYRGGTGELFF.

The chain recombines TRBV29-1 with TRBJ1-5; D is unclear. Germline assignment: CDR1 SQVTM and CDR2 ANQGSEA. V dropped 2 bases and J dropped 9 bases, with 14 bases sitting between them. The CDR3 consists of 13 residues. The CDR3 nucleotides read TGCAGCGTTGAATATACGGTCTTGGGGCCCCAGCATTTT. Its protein is CSVEYTVLGPQHF.

This clone was seen once. V is TRBV10-3 and J is TRBJ1-5; a weak D match, TRBD1 (5 bases). V was shortened by 0 bases and J by 1 base, with 10 bases between the two germline ends. Germline-derived CDR1 and CDR2 are ENHRY and SYGVKD. The CDR3 runs 16 residues. The CDR3 DNA reads TGTGCCATCAGTGAGTCAGGTCGGGGGAGCAATCAGCCCCAGCATTTT. Its translation: CAISESGRGSNQPQHF.

V and J are TRBV30 and TRBJ1-5; D is unclear. The CDR3 extends over 13 amino acids. V lost 3 bases to trimming and J lost 6 bases, with 12 bases between them. Germline V gene lookup returns CDR1 GTSNPN and CDR2 SVGIG (reference sequence). The CDR3 reads CAWSPDLGQPQHF. CDR3 nucleotide sequence: TGTGCCTGGAGCCCCGATTTGGGTCAGCCCCAGCATTTT.

Here the CDR3 reads CASSRIYGVRSEQYF. The CDR3 region has the DNA TGTGCCAGCAGCCGAATTTACGGGGTGAGATCCGAGCAGTACTTC. The chain has TRBV3-1 (or the pseudogene TRBV3-2) and TRBJ2-7, with TRBD2 as a possible D gene (5 bases). V lost 4 bases and J lost 6, with 19 bases in between. Germline CDR1 and CDR2: LGHDT and YNNKEL (reference sequence). The CDR3 spans 15 residues.

The chain is built from TRBV27 and TRBJ1-6; 8 nucleotides match TRBD1. There are 15 residues in the CDR3. The trim removed 4 bases at V and 8 bases at J, leaving 7 bases unmatched. Germline lookup yields CDR1 MNHEY and CDR2 SMNVEV (reference sequence). CDR3 in amino acids: CASSSAGGADSPLHF. The CDR3 nucleotides are TGTGCCAGCAGTTCGGCAGGGGGCGCCGATTCACCCCTCCACTTT.

The rearrangement joins TRBV5-1 to TRBJ2-1, with TRBD1 matching over 9 bases. This CDR3 is built from 17 residues. V shed 7 bases, J shed 7 bases, and the junction held 18 bases outside the gene matches. In germline, CDR1 is SGHRS, CDR2 YFSETQ. The CDR3 is CASRDLIGTGNGNEQFF. CDR3 nucleotide sequence: TGCGCCAGCCGCGATCTTATCGGGACAGGGAATGGTAATGAGCAGTTCTTC.

This clone was observed a few times. The V call is TRBV19, the J call TRBJ1-5; 7 nucleotides line up with TRBD1. Trimming at V came to 10 bases and at J to 4 bases, leaving 13 bases not matched to a gene. Germline CDR1 and CDR2: LNHDA and SQIVND (reference sequence). This CDR3 has 15 amino acids. The CDR3 loop is CATHSPGTANQPQHF. The CDR3 region has the DNA TGTGCCACCCACTCCCCGGGGACAGCTAATCAGCCCCAGCATTTT.

The genes are TRBV4-2 and TRBJ2-3; possibly TRBD2 for D (7 bases). The CDR3 is 14 residues long. The germline CDR1 and CDR2 sequences are LGHNA and YNFKEQ. V gave up 0 bases and J gave up 8 bases, with 12 bases separating them. The chain's CDR3 is CASSQEGGGGTQYF. The CDR3 DNA reads TGTGCCAGCAGCCAAGAAGGGGGGGGCGGTACGCAGTATTTT.

V and J are TRBV5-5 and TRBJ2-2, with D unresolved. Looked up from germline, CDR1 is SGHKS and CDR2 is YYEKEE (reference sequence). CDR3 length equals 15 residues. V dropped 4 bases and J dropped 1 base, with 11 bases sitting between them. CDR3 in DNA: TGTGCCAGCAGCCTGAAGTCACTGAACACCGGGGAGCTGTTTTTT. Protein product: CASSLKSLNTGELFF.

The chain recombines TRBV19 with TRBJ2-1; D possibly corresponds to TRBD2 (5 bases). CDR1 LNHDA and CDR2 SQIVND come from the germline V gene (reference sequence). The length of the CDR3 is 12 residues. V lost 4 bases to trimming and J lost 11 bases, with 12 bases between them. The CDR3 DNA is TGTGCCAGTAGTACCGGTGAGGGTAAGCAGTTCTTC. It yields the protein CASSTGEGKQFF.

By proportion, this clone is medium-sized. V is TRBV7-7 and J is TRBJ2-1, with 10 bases that match TRBD2. Germline CDR1 SSHAT, CDR2 FNYEAQ (reference sequence). The CDR3 loop spans 16 amino acids. Trimming cost V 5 bases and J 7 bases; bases outside gene matches: 11. CDR3 nucleotide sequence: TGTGCCAGCAGCATAGGGAGACTAGCGGGCAATAATGAGCAGTTCTTC. Protein: CASSIGRLAGNNEQFF.

In its sample, this clone was seen once. The V gene is TRBV6-5, the J gene TRBJ1-1, with 7 bases fitting TRBD1. The CDR3 extends over 16 amino acids. Germline V gene data show CDR1 as MNHEY and CDR2 as SVGAGI. The J segment lost 0 bases and the V segment lost 2 bases, leaving 6 bases of the junction unmatched. The CDR3 loop is CASSYTTGALNTEAFF. CDR3 DNA: TGTGCCAGCAGTTACACAACAGGGGCCCTGAACACTGAAGCTTTCTTT.

The chain carries TRBV6-1 and TRBJ1-2; D gene ambiguous. There are 15 residues in the CDR3. The ends were cut back, 3 bases at V and 1 base at J, with 12 bases in the middle. CDR1 is MNHNS and CDR2 is SASEGT in the germline V gene. CDR3 DNA: TGTGCCAGCAGTGATATTACAGCCCATAACTATGGCTACACCTTC. It translates to CASSDITAHNYGYTF.

This chain connects TRBV6-5 to TRBJ2-3; D is uncertain. Deletions cut 0 bases from V and 4 bases from J, with 8 bases between. Germline CDR1 MNHEY, CDR2 SVGAGI. This CDR3 spans 14 amino acids. In DNA form, the CDR3 reads TGTGCCAGCAGTTACTCCCAGACCTCAGATACGCAGTATTTT. It yields the protein CASSYSQTSDTQYF.